Sequencing of this T cell receptor (beta chain) was carried out in a study of CD8+CD57+ T cells in acquired aplastic anemia (dated by TCRdb to 2017 to 2018). Regarding the study in general: A mean of about 3.2 ug of DNA, ranging from roughly 0.19 to 27.4 ug, was extracted from sorted CD4+ and CD8+ cells. For healthy donor samples, the average read count was around 9.8 million for CD4+ cells and 11.0 million for CD8+ cells. Here is what the overall study found, with its caveats: Patients and healthy controls showed no significant difference in CD8+ Simpson's diversity (P=0.060). Twenty-nine CD8+ CDR3 sequences were found to be shared between patients and controls, but these sequences appeared to be highly expressed in patients and within the immunodominant clones of the patients.

There are many counts of this clonotype. What antigen it recognizes has not been identified. No base qualities exist here, and no much larger clone lies one base off it. TCR beta VDJ combination and CDR3 sequence profiling used genomic DNA as the template. An Illumina HiSeq 2000 was the platform used for TCR repertoire sequencing. Concerning the study's data processing: Repertoires were assessed using TRBV/TRBJ rearrangement plots, CDR3 size and DJ length profiles, and Simpson's diversity index. Whichever DNA sequence was most abundant in the deep sequencing data was defined as the immunodominant clone. CDR3 amino acid sequences were checked for sharing between subjects and were compared against published repertoires and the VDJdb database. The raw public reads went through TCRdb reprocessing: fastp at Q25, MiXCR clone calling, in-frame beta chains kept. A single entry per CDR3 protein holds the most common genes and DNA from its merged rows. The V and J calls were not made by the authors but by TCRdb's processing. This sample has some 240,000 distinct CDR3 sequences in its table, and 30% to 40% of those were observed once. Around 1.1% of the sample rests with the top ten.

The study deep-sequenced TCR repertoires of sorted CD4+ and CD8+ blood T cells from severe aplastic anemia patients and healthy subjects. Ficoll-Paque density gradient centrifugation was used to isolate peripheral blood mononuclear cells. Before DNA extraction, CD4+ and CD8+ T cells were sorted with FACS or magnetic beads. Reading the germline V gene gives CDR1 SGHRS and CDR2 YFSETQ. The CDR3 runs 15 amino acids, cysteine and phenylalanine included. The only DNA kept is the CDR3, 45 bases in frame from the first base. V trim: 1 base; J trim: 4 bases; unmatched bases: 3. This sequence originates from a human donor in good health, serving as a control. The V and J genes are TRBV5-1 and TRBJ2-3; TRBD1 matches 10 bases in the middle. Material for sequencing was sorted CD4+, CD8+, or CD8+CD57+ T cells (not recorded which) from PBMCs. The nucleotide sequence reads TGCGCCAGCAGCTTGCTAGGACAGGGGGCAGATACGCAGTATTTT. It is translated as CASSLLGQGADTQYF.